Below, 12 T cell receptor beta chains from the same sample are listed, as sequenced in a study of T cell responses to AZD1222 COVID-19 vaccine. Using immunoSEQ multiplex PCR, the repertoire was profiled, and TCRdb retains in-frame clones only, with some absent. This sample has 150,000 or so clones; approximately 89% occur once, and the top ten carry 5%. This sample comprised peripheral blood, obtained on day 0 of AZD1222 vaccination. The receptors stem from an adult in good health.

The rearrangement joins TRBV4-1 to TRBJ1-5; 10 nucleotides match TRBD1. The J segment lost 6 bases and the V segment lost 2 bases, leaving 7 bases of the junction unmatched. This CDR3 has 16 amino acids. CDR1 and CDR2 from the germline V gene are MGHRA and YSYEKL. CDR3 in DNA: TGCGCCAGCAGCCAATACTACGGACAGGGGGGTCAGCCCCAGCATTTT. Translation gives CASSQYYGQGGQPQHF.

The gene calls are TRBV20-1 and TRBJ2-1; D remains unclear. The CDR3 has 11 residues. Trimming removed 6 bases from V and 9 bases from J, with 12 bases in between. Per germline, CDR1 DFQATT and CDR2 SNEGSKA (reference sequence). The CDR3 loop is CSATLVREQFF. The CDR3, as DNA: TGCAGTGCCACTCTCGTCCGTGAGCAGTTCTTC.

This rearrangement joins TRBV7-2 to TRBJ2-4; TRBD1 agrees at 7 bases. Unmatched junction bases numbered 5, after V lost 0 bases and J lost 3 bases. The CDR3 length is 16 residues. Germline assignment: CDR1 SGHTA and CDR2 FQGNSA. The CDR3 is CASSLASDRIKNIQYF. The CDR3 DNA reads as TGTGCCAGCAGCTTAGCCTCGGACAGGATCAAAAACATTCAGTACTTC. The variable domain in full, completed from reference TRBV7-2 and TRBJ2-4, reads GAGVSQSPSNKVTEKGKDVELRCDPISGHTALYWYRQSLGQGLEFLIYFQGNSAPDKSGLPSDRFSAERTGGSVSTLTIQRTQQEDSAVYLCASSLASDRIKNIQYFGAGTRLSVL.

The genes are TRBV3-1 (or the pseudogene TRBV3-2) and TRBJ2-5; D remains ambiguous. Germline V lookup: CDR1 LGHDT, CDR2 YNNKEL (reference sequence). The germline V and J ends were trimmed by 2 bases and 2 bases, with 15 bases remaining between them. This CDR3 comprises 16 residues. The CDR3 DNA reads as TGTGCCAGCAGCCAATTGGGTGGGTCACGGCAAGAGACCCAGTACTTC. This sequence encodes CASSQLGGSRQETQYF.

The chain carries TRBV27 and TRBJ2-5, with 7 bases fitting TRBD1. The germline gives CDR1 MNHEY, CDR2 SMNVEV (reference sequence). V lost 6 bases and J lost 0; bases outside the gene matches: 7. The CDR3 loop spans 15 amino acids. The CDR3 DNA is TGTGCCAGCAGACCCTGGGACAGCCACCAAGAGACCCAGTACTTC. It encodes CASRPWDSHQETQYF.

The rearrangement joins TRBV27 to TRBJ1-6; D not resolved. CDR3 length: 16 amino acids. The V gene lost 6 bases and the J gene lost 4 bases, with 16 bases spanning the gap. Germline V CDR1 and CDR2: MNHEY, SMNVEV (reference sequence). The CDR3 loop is CASRLNTGYYNSPLHF. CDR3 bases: TGTGCCAGCAGGTTAAACACCGGTTATTATAATTCACCCCTCCACTTT.

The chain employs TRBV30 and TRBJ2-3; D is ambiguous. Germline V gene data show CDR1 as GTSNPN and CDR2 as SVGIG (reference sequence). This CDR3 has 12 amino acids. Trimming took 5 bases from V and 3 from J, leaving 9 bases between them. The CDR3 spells CAWSLGTDTQYF. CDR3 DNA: TGTGCCTGGTCCCTCGGGACAGATACGCAGTATTTT. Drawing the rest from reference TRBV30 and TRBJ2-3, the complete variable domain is SQTIHQWPATLVQPVGSPLSLECTVEGTSNPNLYWYRQAAGRGLQLLFYSVGIGQISSEVPQNLSASRPQDRQFILSSKKLLLSDSGFYLCAWSLGTDTQYFGPGTRLTVL.

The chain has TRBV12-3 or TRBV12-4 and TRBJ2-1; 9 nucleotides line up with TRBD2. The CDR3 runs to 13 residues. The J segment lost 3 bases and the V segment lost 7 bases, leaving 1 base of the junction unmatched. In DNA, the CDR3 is TGTGCCAGCAAGACTAGCGGCTACAATGAGCAGTTCTTC. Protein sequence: CASKTSGYNEQFF.

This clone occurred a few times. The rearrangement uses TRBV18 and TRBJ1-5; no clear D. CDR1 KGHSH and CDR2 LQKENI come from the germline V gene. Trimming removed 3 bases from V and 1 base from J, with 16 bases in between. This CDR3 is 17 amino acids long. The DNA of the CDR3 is TGTGCCAGCTCACCCCACGTGGAGGGCAGCAGCAATCAGCCCCAGCATTTT. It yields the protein CASSPHVEGSSNQPQHF.

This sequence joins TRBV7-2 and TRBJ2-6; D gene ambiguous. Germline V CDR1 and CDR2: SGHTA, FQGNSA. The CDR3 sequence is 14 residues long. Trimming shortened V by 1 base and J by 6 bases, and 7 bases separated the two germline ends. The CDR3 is CASSLVYTANVLTF. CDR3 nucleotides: TGTGCCAGCAGCTTAGTATATACGGCCAACGTCCTGACTTTC. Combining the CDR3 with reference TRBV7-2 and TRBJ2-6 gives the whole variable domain GAGVSQSPSNKVTEKGKDVELRCDPISGHTALYWYRQSLGQGLEFLIYFQGNSAPDKSGLPSDRFSAERTGGSVSTLTIQRTQQEDSAVYLCASSLVYTANVLTFGAGSRLTVL.

The CDR3 coding sequence is TGTGCCAGCATACCCTGTAGGAGCAATCAGCCCCAGCATTTT. Translation: CASIPCRSNQPQHF. The chain links TRBV27 to TRBJ1-5; D call uncertain. From germline, CDR1 is MNHEY and CDR2 SMNVEV (reference sequence). This CDR3 is built from 14 residues. Trimming pared 7 bases from V and 1 base from J, leaving 11 bases between.

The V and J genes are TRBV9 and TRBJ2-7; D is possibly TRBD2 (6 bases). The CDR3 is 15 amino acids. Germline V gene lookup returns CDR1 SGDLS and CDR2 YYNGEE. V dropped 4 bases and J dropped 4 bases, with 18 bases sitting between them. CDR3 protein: CASSKGREPPYEQYF. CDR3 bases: TGTGCCAGCAGCAAGGGACGGGAGCCCCCATACGAGCAGTACTTC.